This passage covers 11 T cell receptor beta chains from one sample sequenced in a study of blood T cell repertoires in COVID-19. Using immunoSEQ multiplex PCR, the repertoire was profiled, and TCRdb retains in-frame clones only, with some absent. The table records 150,000 to 200,000 clones, about 86% of them present only once. Source material: peripheral blood. These receptors all stem from a woman at least 80 years old with acute or convalescent COVID-19.

The gene calls are TRBV28 and TRBJ1-2, with 8 bases matching TRBD1. This CDR3 has 15 amino acids. J was trimmed by 3 bases and V by 8 bases; bases with no gene match: 11. CDR1 and CDR2 from the germline V gene are MDHEN and SYDVKM. The CDR3: CASGFRDRRHYGYTF. CDR3 bases: TGTGCCAGCGGGTTCCGGGACAGGCGACACTATGGCTACACCTTC.

V gene TRBV27 combines with J gene TRBJ1-1, with TRBD1 as a possible D gene (6 bases). Looked up from germline, CDR1 is MNHEY and CDR2 is SMNVEV (reference sequence). V was clipped by 5 bases and J by 4 bases, with 20 bases between them. The CDR3 covers 16 residues. CDR3 in DNA: TGTGCCAGCAGTCCCATGGGGGCTCAGCGTCTCACTGAAGCTTTCTTT. Residues: CASSPMGAQRLTEAFF.

The J gene is TRBJ1-2, the V gene TRBV25-1; 7 nucleotides line up with TRBD1. Trimming took 3 bases from V and 1 from J; bases not matched to a gene: 5. CDR1 and CDR2 (germline): MGHDK, SYGVNS. The CDR3 spans 15 residues. CDR3 residues: CASSERTGDNYGYTF. CDR3 coding DNA: TGTGCCAGCAGTGAGCGGACAGGAGATAACTATGGCTACACCTTC.

The chain uses TRBV27 and TRBJ2-3, with D perhaps TRBD2 (5 bases). The CDR3 consists of 19 residues. Germline lookup yields CDR1 MNHEY and CDR2 SMNVEV (reference sequence). V lost 3 bases, J lost 2 bases, and 24 bases lay in between. In DNA form, the CDR3 reads TGTGCCAGCAGTTTGGGGTCAGCGGCAGTTCGAATTGACACAGATACGCAGTATTTT. This sequence encodes CASSLGSAAVRIDTDTQYF.

V usage is TRBV5-5 and J usage is TRBJ2-1; 7 positions agree with TRBD2. With V trimmed by 4 bases and J by 5 bases, 9 bases remained unmatched. Germline V CDR1 and CDR2: SGHKS, YYEKEE (reference sequence). The CDR3 totals 15 residues. The CDR3 loop reads CASSPNPLANNEQFF. The CDR3 DNA sequence: TGTGCCAGCAGCCCGAACCCACTAGCGAACAATGAGCAGTTCTTC.

This sequence joins TRBV4-1 and TRBJ1-3; the match to TRBD1 covers 8 bases. The CDR3 sequence is 15 residues long. Germline loops: CDR1 MGHRA, CDR2 YSYEKL. V lost 4 bases to trimming and J lost 2 bases; unmatched junction nucleotides: 4. CDR3 amino acids: CASSLGTGPGNTIYF. CDR3 nucleotide sequence: TGCGCCAGCAGCCTAGGGACAGGCCCTGGAAACACCATATATTTT.

The chain combines TRBV5-8 with TRBJ2-5; 7 positions match TRBD1. The CDR3 consists of 15 residues. The germline V gene has CDR1 SGHTS and CDR2 YDEGEE. V trimming: 4 bases; J trimming: 5 bases; junction bases outside the gene matches: 11. CDR3 sequence: CASSDLTGMRETQYF. For the CDR3, the DNA is TGTGCCAGCAGCGATCTGACAGGGATGAGGGAGACCCAGTACTTC.

This sequence joins TRBV4-2 and TRBJ2-3; TRBD2 aligns across 16 bases. V gave up 1 base and J gave up 5 bases; unmatched junction bases: 6. The CDR3 consists of 18 residues. The germline V gene has CDR1 LGHNA and CDR2 YNFKEQ. The CDR3, as DNA: TGTGCCAGCAGCCAAGCGGGACTAGCGGGAGGGGAGTTAGATACGCAGTATTTT. It yields the protein CASSQAGLAGGELDTQYF.

The chain recombines TRBV27 with TRBJ2-1, with 8 nucleotides matching TRBD2. Germline values: CDR1 MNHEY, CDR2 SMNVEV (reference sequence). The CDR3 is 15 amino acids. The J segment lost 3 bases and the V segment lost 6 bases, leaving 7 bases of the junction unmatched. Here the CDR3 reads CASSVRLANYNEQFF. CDR3 DNA sequence: TGTGCCAGCAGCGTACGACTAGCGAACTACAATGAGCAGTTCTTC.

This chain joins TRBV11-2 and TRBJ2-7; 8 positions agree with TRBD1. The V gene end was trimmed by 1 base and the J gene end by 3 bases; junction bases not matched to a gene: 2. CDR3 length: 14 amino acids. Per the germline V gene, CDR1 is SGHAT and CDR2 is FQNNGV. CDR3 DNA: TGTGCCAGCAGCTTAGTGGACAGGGTCTACGAGCAGTACTTC. Its translation is CASSLVDRVYEQYF.

The chain couples TRBV4-3 to TRBJ2-7; 7 bases map to TRBD2. The junction had 6 bases not matched to a gene; V was cut back by 1 base and J by 6 bases. The CDR3 is made up of 14 amino acids. In germline, CDR1 is LGHNA, CDR2 YSLEER. The CDR3 is CASSQGEGFGEQYF. DNA of the CDR3: TGCGCCAGCAGCCAAGGGGAGGGATTTGGCGAGCAGTACTTC.